These T cell receptor beta chains were read from a single sample in a study of blood T cell repertoires in COVID-19. Assay used: immunoSEQ multiplex PCR; TCRdb lists only in-frame clones, some missing. The data show around 100,000 clones, 80% to 90% seen once. Sequencing used peripheral blood. Receptor source: a woman over 75 with acute or convalescent COVID-19. CDR3s include the opening cysteine and the closing phenylalanine or tryptophan. The D gene is left open where the match is weak. Rows may omit the clone size; those that give it use once, few, many or a size class.

v_gene	j_gene	len	abundance	d_gene	CDR3nt	CDR3aa
TRBV7-2	TRBJ2-1	14	.	.	TGTGCCAGCAGCTTGTGGGGGGGCCGGGATGAGCAGTTCTTC	CASSLWGGRDEQFF
TRBV12-3/TRBV12-4	TRBJ2-3	12	.	TRBD2	TGTGCCACCGTAGCGGGGACAGATACGCAGTATTTT	CATVAGTDTQYF
TRBV5-1	TRBJ2-5	14	.	.	TGCGCCACCCGAATACACGGACTTATGGAGACCCAGTACTTC	CATRIHGLMETQYF
TRBV4-3	TRBJ1-6	15	once	.	TGCGCCAGCAGCCAAGATTTAGAGGGTAATTCACCCCTCCACTTT	CASSQDLEGNSPLHF
TRBV19	TRBJ2-1	15	.	.	TGTGCCAGTAGTATTTACAGTATCGCCTACAATGAGCAGTTCTTC	CASSIYSIAYNEQFF
TRBV28	TRBJ1-5	14	.	.	TGTGCCAGCAGGTCCTCGGGGGTAAATCAGCCCCAGCATTTT	CASRSSGVNQPQHF
TRBV18	TRBJ2-7	14	.	.	TGTGCCAGCTCACCCACAGGGAAACTCTACGAGCAGTACTTC	CASSPTGKLYEQYF
TRBV11-2	TRBJ1-2	15	few	.	TGTGCCAGCAGCTTAGTTTCAGGAAGCCTCTATGGCTACACCTTC	CASSLVSGSLYGYTF
TRBV5-5	TRBJ2-2	15	.	.	TGTGCCAGCAGCTTGGCAACAGCTTACACCGGGGAGCTGTTTTTT	CASSLATAYTGELFF
TRBV10-3	TRBJ1-1	14	.	TRBD1	TGTGCCATCAGTGAGGGCCAGGGGGACACTGAAGCTTTCTTT	CAISEGQGDTEAFF
TRBV5-4	TRBJ2-5	14	.	TRBD1	TGTGCCAGCAGCTCTGGACAGGCCCAAGAGACCCAGTACTTC	CASSSGQAQETQYF
TRBV3-1/TRBV3-2	TRBJ1-2	14	.	.	TGTGCCAGCAGCGAAGCCCAGGGTGGCAATGGCTACACCTTC	CASSEAQGGNGYTF
TRBV5-1	TRBJ1-3	17	.	.	TGCGCCAGCAGCTTGGTGGAGGGTCGATCCCCTGGAAACACCATATATTTT	CASSLVEGRSPGNTIYF
TRBV5-6	TRBJ1-1	15	.	TRBD1	TGTGCCAGCAGAACCACGGGACAGAGGAACACTGAAGCTTTCTTT	CASRTTGQRNTEAFF
TRBV10-3	TRBJ2-7	11	once	.	TGTGCCATCAGTGGAGGAGACGAGCAGTACTTC	CAISGGDEQYF
TRBV28	TRBJ2-1	14	.	TRBD2	TGTGCCAGCAGCCCGGGACTAGCGGGCCTAGAGCAGTTCTTC	CASSPGLAGLEQFF
TRBV12-5	TRBJ1-2	13	.	TRBD1	TGTGCTAGTGACGGGGGACAGGGGACGGTGGGGTACTTC	CASDGGQGTVGYF
TRBV10-1	TRBJ2-7	16	.	TRBD2	TGCGCCAGCAGTGGAGGGACTAGCGGAACAACCTACGAGCAGTACTTC	CASSGGTSGTTYEQYF
TRBV28	TRBJ1-2	13	.	.	TGTGCCAGCAGTCCTAGCGACACCTATGGCTACACCTTC	CASSPSDTYGYTF
TRBV5-8	TRBJ1-1	14	.	.	TGTGCCAGCAGCCTTCCAGGGCGATCGGTGGAAGCTTTCTTT	CASSLPGRSVEAFF
TRBV30	TRBJ1-4	13	.	.	TGTGCCTGGAGGAGGTCCAATAATGAAAAACTGTTTTTT	CAWRRSNNEKLFF
TRBV15	TRBJ2-7	15	.	.	TGTGCCACCAGCAGAGACGGGACTGTGGCCTACGAGCAGTACTTC	CATSRDGTVAYEQYF
TRBV5-4	TRBJ1-2	15	.	.	TGTGCCAGCAGCCCCGGGAGGGTACAGGGCTATGGCTACACCTTC	CASSPGRVQGYGYTF
TRBV2	TRBJ2-5	15	.	.	TGTGCCAGCAGGGGGGGACTCCGGGAAGAAGAGACCCAGTACTTC	CASRGGLREEETQYF
TRBV27	TRBJ2-1	17	.	TRBD2	TGTGCCAGCAGCCGCAGACTAGCGCGTGACTCCTACAATGAGCAGTTCTTC	CASSRRLARDSYNEQFF
TRBV13	TRBJ1-4	13	.	.	TGTGCCAGCAGCTCCTCAACTAATGAAAAACTGTTTTTT	CASSSSTNEKLFF
TRBV6-2/TRBV6-3	TRBJ2-3	16	.	TRBD2	TGTGCCAGCAGTAGCGGGGGGGCTCGTAGAACAGATACGCAGTATTTT	CASSSGGARRTDTQYF
TRBV3-1/TRBV3-2	TRBJ1-1	19	.	TRBD1	TGTGCCAGCAGCCAAGTTTATAGGGGGCCACTAAGGGGTGACACTGAAGCTTTCTTT	CASSQVYRGPLRGDTEAFF
TRBV4-1	TRBJ2-7	15	once	TRBD1	TGCGCCAGCAGCCAAGGTGGGACAGGCTCCTACGAGCAGTACTTC	CASSQGGTGSYEQYF
TRBV6-5	TRBJ2-4	15	.	.	TGTGCCAGCAGTCCCGCCCAAGGCCAGGTGAACATTCAGTACTTC	CASSPAQGQVNIQYF
TRBV7-9	TRBJ2-7	15	.	TRBD1	TGTGCCAGCAGCCCGCCAAGGACAGGGGGCTACGAGCAGTACTTC	CASSPPRTGGYEQYF
TRBV6-5	TRBJ1-2	14	once	TRBD1	TGTGCCAGCAGTTACGGACAGGGAGACTATGGCTACACCTTC	CASSYGQGDYGYTF
TRBV5-1	TRBJ1-3	17	.	.	TGCGCCAGCAGCTTGGATGTCAACTCCAACTCTGGAAACACCATATATTTT	CASSLDVNSNSGNTIYF
TRBV6-5	TRBJ2-1	16	.	TRBD2	TGTGCCAGCAGTTCGGCGACTAGCGGGGTTCGCAATGAGCAGTTCTTC	CASSSATSGVRNEQFF
TRBV24-1	TRBJ1-5	16	.	TRBD1	TGTGCCACCAGTGAGACCGGGACAGGGAGCAATCAGCCCCAGCATTTT	CATSETGTGSNQPQHF
TRBV7-9	TRBJ1-6	16	.	.	TGTGCCAGCAGCTTATTATCAGGGCCGGTGAATTCACCCCTCCACTTT	CASSLLSGPVNSPLHF
TRBV4-3	TRBJ2-1	18	.	.	TGCGCCAGCAGCCAAGCAACGGGGGGCCCCAGCTCCTACAATGAGCAGTTCTTC	CASSQATGGPSSYNEQFF
TRBV6-6	TRBJ1-5	12	.	.	TGTGCCAGCAGCCAGGGGAATCAGCCCCAGCATTTT	CASSQGNQPQHF
TRBV13	TRBJ1-3	17	.	.	TGTGCCAGCAGCCCTCTGGGGGGACTGGGCTCTGGAAACACCATATATTTT	CASSPLGGLGSGNTIYF
TRBV5-1	TRBJ1-1	15	.	TRBD1	TGCGCCAGCAGCTGGACAGGGCGGGGGAACACTGAAGCTTTCTTT	CASSWTGRGNTEAFF
TRBV2	TRBJ1-1	13	.	TRBD1	TGTGCCTACGAGCAGCCAGGGGGCACTGAAGCTTTCTTT	CAYEQPGGTEAFF
TRBV5-1	TRBJ1-4	13	.	TRBD1	TGCGCCAGCAGCCCGACAGGGGAAGAAAAACTGTTTTTT	CASSPTGEEKLFF
TRBV19	TRBJ2-3	16	.	TRBD1	TGTGCCAGTAGTCACCGGACAGGGGGCGGGACAGATACGCAGTATTTT	CASSHRTGGGTDTQYF
TRBV19	TRBJ1-2	11	once	.	TGTGCCGGCTGGAGTTTCTATGGCTACACCTTC	CAGWSFYGYTF
TRBV6-6	TRBJ2-2	15	once	TRBD1	TGTGCCAGCAGTTTTAGGACAGGGAACACCGAGGAGCTGTTTTTT	CASSFRTGNTEELFF
TRBV24-1	TRBJ1-4	14	.	.	TGTGCCACCAGTGCCCCGACGGGATGGAAAAAACTGTTTTTT	CATSAPTGWKKLFF
TRBV4-1	TRBJ2-5	14	.	TRBD1	TGCGCCAGCAGCCAAGTCGCAGGGGGTGGAACCCAGTACTTC	CASSQVAGGGTQYF
TRBV9	TRBJ1-4	15	.	.	TGTGCCAGCAGCGTAGCGAGTAAGGCCCAGGGAAAACTGTTTTTT	CASSVASKAQGKLFF
TRBV5-1	TRBJ2-2	15	.	TRBD2	TGCGCCAGCAGCTTTCGCGGCGGGGGCACCGGGGAGCTGTTTTTT	CASSFRGGGTGELFF
TRBV29-1	TRBJ2-1	17	.	.	TGCAGCGTTGAATATCAAGGCAGGGGGGCCCTCTACAATGAGCAGTTCTTC	CSVEYQGRGALYNEQFF